The 27 T cell receptor beta chains reported below all come from one sample, sequenced in a study of blood T cell repertoires in COVID-19. Only in-frame clones appear in the TCRdb table, and some are missing; sequencing was by immunoSEQ multiplex PCR. The sample has around 300,000 clones; about 83% are singletons. Sequencing used peripheral blood. The receptor source for this set is a man aged 30 to 39 with active or convalescent COVID-19.

This clone was counted between two and nine times. V gene TRBV11-2 combines with J gene TRBJ1-2, with TRBD1 as a possible D gene (5 bases). Trimming left V 2 bases short and J 7 bases short, with 11 bases between. This CDR3 has 13 residues. Per germline, CDR1 SGHAT and CDR2 FQNNGV. CDR3 loop: CASSLQGLSGYTF. The CDR3, as DNA: TGTGCCAGCAGCTTACAGGGCTTAAGTGGCTACACCTTC. Full variable domain (outside the CDR3, taken from reference TRBV11-2 and TRBJ1-2): EAGVAQSPRYKIIEKRQSVAFWCNPISGHATLYWYQQILGQGPKLLIQFQNNGVVDDSQLPKDRFSAERLKGVDSTLKIQPAKLEDSAVYLCASSLQGLSGYTFGSGTRLTVV.

V gene TRBV10-3 combines with J gene TRBJ1-1; TRBD1 is a possible D gene (5 bases). V shed 6 bases and J shed 7 bases, with 15 bases lying between them. Looked up from germline, CDR1 is ENHRY and CDR2 is SYGVKD. CDR3 length: 13 residues. In DNA form, the CDR3 reads TGTGCCATCAGCCAGGCGGCGACAGATGAAGCTTTCTTT. This translates into CAISQAATDEAFF.

The V and J genes are TRBV4-1 and TRBJ2-7, with 7 bases aligning to TRBD2. Germline CDR1 reads MGHRA; CDR2 reads YSYEKL. The CDR3 loop spans 13 amino acids. V was pared by 2 bases and J by 2 bases, with 0 bases of the junction left unmatched. CDR3 nucleotides: TGCGCCAGCAGCCAACGGGGGGCCTACGAGCAGTACTTC. Translating gives CASSQRGAYEQYF.

The chain combines TRBV7-2 with TRBJ2-5; D perhaps matches TRBD1 (5 bases). The CDR3 sequence is 13 residues long. The V end lost 1 base, the J end lost 5 bases, and 8 bases lay between the germline ends. Per germline, CDR1 SGHTA and CDR2 FQGNSA. CDR3 amino acids: CASSLEGWETQYF. In DNA, the CDR3 is TGTGCCAGCAGCTTAGAGGGGTGGGAGACCCAGTACTTC.

The rearrangement uses TRBV4-3 and TRBJ1-3, with TRBD1 identical over 7 bases. Per the germline V gene, CDR1 is LGHNA and CDR2 is YSLEER. Germline trimming cut 0 bases from V and 7 bases from J; bases unmatched to any gene: 9. The CDR3 covers 16 residues. The CDR3 bases are TGCGCCAGCAGCCAAGATAAAGGGGGCGCGGGTAACACCATATATTTT. Amino acids: CASSQDKGGAGNTIYF.

As concerns this clone: Other nucleotide sequences from this sample produce the same CDR3. This sequence joins TRBV4-3 and TRBJ2-5; 8 positions match TRBD2. Trimming at V came to 0 bases and at J to 4 bases, leaving 4 bases not matched to a gene. There are 15 residues in the CDR3. The germline V gene has CDR1 LGHNA and CDR2 YSLEER. DNA for the CDR3: TGCGCCAGCAGCCAAGAGTCCCTAGCGGGAGAGACCCAGTACTTC. It encodes CASSQESLAGETQYF.

The gene calls are TRBV19 and TRBJ2-1; 7 positions match TRBD1. J gave up 3 bases and V 10 bases, and 9 bases lay outside the gene matches. The CDR3 consists of 14 residues. Germline V CDR1 and CDR2: LNHDA, SQIVND (reference sequence). For the CDR3, the DNA is TGTGCCACAGGCTGGGCAGGGGGCTACAATGAGCAGTTCTTC. As protein: CATGWAGGYNEQFF.

The chain has TRBV28 and TRBJ2-3; D is possibly TRBD2 (6 bases). Germline V gives CDR1 MDHEN, CDR2 SYDVKM. The V gene lost 3 bases and the J gene lost 10 bases, with 17 bases spanning the gap. The length of the CDR3 is 14 residues. The CDR3 DNA reads as TGTGCCAGCAGTTTTGGAGCATTGGGGACTGCGCAGTATTTT. This codes for CASSFGALGTAQYF. Combining the CDR3 with reference TRBV28 and TRBJ2-3 gives the whole variable domain DVKVTQSSRYLVKRTGEKVFLECVQDMDHENMFWYRQDPGLGLRLIYFSYDVKMKEKGDIPEGYSVSREKKERFSLILESASTNQTSMYLCASSFGALGTAQYFGPGTRLTVL.

The chain carries TRBV9 and TRBJ1-2, with a tentative D call TRBD1 (6 bases). Germline values: CDR1 SGDLS, CDR2 YYNGEE. This CDR3 region has 16 residues. V lost 3 bases, J lost 8 bases, and 23 bases lay in between. The CDR3 spells CASSGEGGGIPLGYTF. CDR3 bases: TGTGCCAGCAGCGGGGAAGGGGGAGGGATTCCTCTCGGCTACACCTTC.

This chain joins TRBV7-8 and TRBJ1-6; TRBD1 matches 8 bases. This CDR3 region has 17 residues. The V gene's germline CDR1 is SGHVS and CDR2 FQNEAQ. Trimming cost V 5 bases and J 1 base; bases outside gene matches: 7. The CDR3 region has the DNA TGTGCCAGCAGCGCCGGACAGGGTAGGTCCTATAATTCACCCCTCCACTTT. Translating gives CASSAGQGRSYNSPLHF.

This chain uses TRBV24-1 with TRBJ1-4, with no clear D. The CDR3 spans 14 residues. V lost 3 bases to trimming and J lost 8 bases, with 12 bases between them. Germline V gene lookup returns CDR1 KGHDR and CDR2 SFDVKD. CDR3 protein: CATSDPREPEKLFF. The CDR3 DNA sequence: TGTGCCACCAGTGATCCGCGGGAACCCGAAAAACTGTTTTTT.

The CDR3: CASSPGGTGALSYEQYF. The CDR3 region has the DNA TGTGCCAGCAGCCCCGGGGGGACAGGGGCCCTCTCCTACGAGCAGTACTTC. J is TRBJ2-7 and V is TRBV9; 10 bases fit TRBD1. The germline V gene has CDR1 SGDLS and CDR2 YYNGEE. The CDR3 loop spans 17 amino acids. J gave up 0 bases and V 4 bases, and 10 bases lay outside the gene matches.

This chain connects TRBV7-6 to TRBJ2-1; D gene uncertain. From germline, CDR1 is SGHVS and CDR2 FNYEAQ. This CDR3 is 18 amino acids long. Trimming removed 5 bases at V and 0 bases at J, with 20 bases between. CDR3 residues: CASSPYPRRRSSYNEQFF. The CDR3 nucleotides read TGTGCCAGCAGCCCCTACCCCCGACGGAGAAGCTCCTACAATGAGCAGTTCTTC. Together with reference TRBV7-6 and TRBJ2-1, the CDR3 gives the full variable domain: GAGVSQSPRYKVTKRGQDVALRCDPISGHVSLYWYRQALGQGPEFLTYFNYEAQQDKSGLPNDRFSAERPEGSISTLTIQRTEQRDSAMYRCASSPYPRRRSSYNEQFFGPGTRLTVL.

The chain is built from TRBV19 and TRBJ1-2; the match to TRBD1 covers 9 bases. With V trimmed by 6 bases and J by 4 bases, 9 bases remained unmatched. The germline CDR1 and CDR2 sequences are LNHDA and SQIVND (reference sequence). This CDR3 has 15 residues. The CDR3: CASSPAQGAAYGYTF. CDR3 bases: TGTGCCAGTAGCCCTGCACAGGGGGCCGCCTATGGCTACACCTTC.

The chain carries TRBV5-4 and TRBJ2-3, with D tentatively TRBD2 (6 bases). CDR3 size: 15 residues. Trimming took off 1 base at V and 1 base at J, with 10 bases between the two ends. Germline V gives CDR1 SGHNT, CDR2 YYREEE (reference sequence). CDR3 sequence reads: CASSLKTGGTDTQYF. The DNA of the CDR3 is TGTGCCAGCAGCTTGAAGACGGGAGGCACAGATACGCAGTATTTT. Full variable domain (remainder filled in from reference TRBV5-4 and TRBJ2-3): ETGVTQSPTHLIKTRGQQVTLRCSSQSGHNTVSWYQQALGQGPQFIFQYYREEENGRGNFPPRFSGLQFPNYSSELNVNALELDDSALYLCASSLKTGGTDTQYFGPGTRLTVL.

CDR3 protein: CASSFGQVLNEKLFF. The CDR3 bases are TGTGCCAGCAGCTTCGGACAAGTCCTTAATGAAAAACTGTTTTTT. The V call is TRBV5-4, the J call TRBJ1-4; D might be TRBD1 (5 bases). The V and J ends lost 2 bases and 4 bases respectively, with 12 bases between them. The CDR3 runs 15 residues. Germline V CDR1 and CDR2: SGHNT, YYREEE (reference sequence).

The chain links TRBV30 to TRBJ1-4; 9 bases are a match to TRBD1. Germline CDR1 reads GTSNPN; CDR2 reads SVGIG (reference sequence). This CDR3 comprises 17 residues. J lost 8 bases, V lost 5 bases, and 18 bases had no gene match. The CDR3 bases are TGTGCCTGGCTCCCTATAGAACCGGGACAGGGTACGGAAAAACTGTTTTTT. It specifies CAWLPIEPGQGTEKLFF.

As DNA, the CDR3 is TGTGCCAGCAGCCACCAGGGACTAGCGGGAGCTAATGAGCAGTTCTTC. Amino acid sequence: CASSHQGLAGANEQFF. The chain carries TRBV4-2 and TRBJ2-1, with TRBD2 matching over 14 bases. With V trimmed by 3 bases and J by 7 bases, 5 bases remained unmatched. CDR1 is LGHNA, CDR2 YNFKEQ, per germline. This CDR3 is built from 16 residues.

The CDR3 nucleotides are TGTGCCAGCAGCTTAGATACCGCGGGGTACACAGATACGCAGTATTTT. Amino acid sequence: CASSLDTAGYTDTQYF. The V and J genes are TRBV7-2 and TRBJ2-3, with D possibly TRBD2 on 6 matching bases. Germline CDR1 SGHTA, CDR2 FQGNSA. V was clipped by 1 base and J by 2 bases, with 13 bases between them. The CDR3 consists of 16 residues.

This sequence joins TRBV4-2 and TRBJ1-2; possible D gene TRBD1, 5 bases. V was trimmed by 0 bases and J by 4 bases, leaving 12 bases between them. Germline values: CDR1 LGHNA, CDR2 YNFKEQ. CDR3 length: 15 amino acids. For the CDR3, the DNA is TGTGCCAGCAGCCAAGAAGCAGGGAGGATCTATGGCTACACCTTC. Its translation: CASSQEAGRIYGYTF.

V is TRBV2 and J is TRBJ2-5; a possible D gene is TRBD1 (6 bases). The CDR3 runs to 13 residues. CDR1 and CDR2 from the germline V gene are SNHLY and FYNNEI. V dropped 4 bases and J dropped 4 bases, with 10 bases sitting between them. The CDR3 here is CASSGEGGETQYF. In DNA, the CDR3 is TGTGCCAGCAGTGGGGAAGGGGGAGAGACCCAGTACTTC. Drawing the rest from reference TRBV2 and TRBJ2-5, the complete variable domain is EPEVTQTPSHQVTQMGQEVILRCVPISNHLYFYWYRQILGQKVEFLVSFYNNEISEKSEIFDDQFSVERPDGSNFTLKIRSTKLEDSAMYFCASSGEGGETQYFGPGTRLLVL.

The chain employs TRBV7-6 and TRBJ1-1; possible D gene TRBD1, 6 bases. Germline V CDR1 and CDR2: SGHVS, FNYEAQ. Trimming pared 5 bases from V and 6 bases from J, leaving 22 bases between. CDR3 size: 16 residues. DNA for the CDR3: TGTGCCAGCAGCAAGATACCGTACAGGGTTGGGGCTGAAGCTTTCTTT. Translation gives CASSKIPYRVGAEAFF. The complete variable domain, with remaining parts taken from reference TRBV7-6 and TRBJ1-1, reads GAGVSQSPRYKVTKRGQDVALRCDPISGHVSLYWYRQALGQGPEFLTYFNYEAQQDKSGLPNDRFSAERPEGSISTLTIQRTEQRDSAMYRCASSKIPYRVGAEAFFGQGTRLTVV.

In its sample, this clone was seen a few times. The J gene is TRBJ1-2, the V gene TRBV13, with 7 nucleotides matching TRBD1. This CDR3 region has 16 residues. V was clipped by 0 bases and J by 2 bases; unmatched bases: 6. The germline gives CDR1 PRHDT, CDR2 FYEKMQ (reference sequence). The CDR3 nucleotides read TGTGCCAGCAGCTTAGGCCGGAGCAGGGGGAACTATGGCTACACCTTC. It specifies CASSLGRSRGNYGYTF.

The V gene is TRBV5-1, the J gene TRBJ1-2, with 7 positions matching TRBD1. V lost 3 bases and J lost 8; bases outside the gene matches: 7. CDR3 length: 13 amino acids. CDR1 is SGHRS, CDR2 YFSETQ, per germline. CDR3 bases: TGCGCCAGCAGCTCTCACGACAGGGACGGCTACACCTTC. It encodes CASSSHDRDGYTF.

The V and J genes are TRBV25-1 and TRBJ2-1; D is undetermined. Trimming removed 3 bases from V and 7 bases from J, with 10 bases in between. Germline V lookup: CDR1 MGHDK, CDR2 SYGVNS. The CDR3 is 13 amino acids. The CDR3 reads CASSEEFWNEQFF. CDR3 in DNA: TGTGCCAGCAGTGAGGAGTTTTGGAATGAGCAGTTCTTC.

The chain employs TRBV30 and TRBJ2-7, with D possibly TRBD1 on 6 matching bases. Germline V gene data show CDR1 as GTSNPN and CDR2 as SVGIG (reference sequence). This CDR3 is built from 14 residues. Trimming took 0 bases from V and 2 from J, leaving 11 bases between them. The CDR3 sequence: CAWSVHRATYEQYF. The CDR3 DNA sequence: TGTGCCTGGAGTGTACACAGGGCCACCTACGAGCAGTACTTC.

This chain joins TRBV11-1 and TRBJ2-7, with 7 bases fitting TRBD2. The length of the CDR3 is 14 residues. Trimming took 3 bases from V and 2 from J; bases not matched to a gene: 4. CDR1 is SGHAT, CDR2 FQDESV, per germline (reference sequence). Here the CDR3 reads CASSFASGPYEQYF. DNA of the CDR3: TGTGCCAGCAGCTTTGCTAGCGGTCCCTACGAGCAGTACTTC.